This TCR beta chain was observed in a study of shared clonotypes between healthy human individuals. Study summary: Donors, aged 18 to 49, were two women and three men. A donor's plate count was three for CD4 naive and three for CD4 memory; CD8 naive had two and CD8 memory one.

Positively selected for CCR7, the CD45RO-negative cells used as naive CD8 cells excluded terminally differentiated effector memory CD45RA+ cells. All donors qualified as healthy HIV-negative adults and had experienced no recent acute infections or vaccinations. Profiled with immunoSEQ multiplex PCR; TCRdb holds only in-frame clones, not every one. The data hold millions of clones, with about 95% observed a single time. The CDR3 has 14 amino acids. The V and J ends lost 1 base and 5 bases, in that order; junction bases with no gene match: 1. In germline, CDR1 is MDHEN, CDR2 SYDVKM. This clone was seen only once. As yet, its antigen is unknown. Study observations and caveats: In general, naive subsets displayed greater estimated richness than memory subsets did.

The clonotype was recovered from a man aged 18 to 30 in good health. Sequencing was performed on naive CD8+ T cells sorted from blood. The chain is built from TRBV28 and TRBJ2-1; 8 bases fit TRBD2. The CDR3 here is CASSLFSGDNEQFF. For the CDR3, the DNA is TGTGCCAGCAGTTTATTTAGCGGGGACAATGAGCAGTTCTTC.